These 5 T cell receptor beta chains originate from one sample sequenced in a study of T cell responses to AZD1222 COVID-19 vaccine. Profiling relied on immunoSEQ multiplex PCR, and the TCRdb table lists in-frame clones only, not all of them. The sample has about 150,000 clones, 90% seen once; the top ten hold 1.5% to 2%. The source was peripheral blood, collected on day 0 of AZD1222 vaccination. The receptor source for this set is an adult in good health.

This clone was seen a few times. DNA of the CDR3: TGTGCCAGCAGACCTCTAGCGGGAATTCACGAGCAGTACTTC. Protein sequence: CASRPLAGIHEQYF. The J gene is TRBJ2-7, the V gene TRBV7-9; 9 positions match TRBD2. V lost 6 bases and J lost 5; bases outside the gene matches: 8. Germline V gives CDR1 SEHNR, CDR2 FQNEAQ (reference sequence). The CDR3 has 14 amino acids.

The V call is TRBV6-2 or TRBV6-3, the J call TRBJ2-1; 15 bases agree with TRBD2. J was trimmed by 10 bases and V by 3 bases; bases with no gene match: 7. The CDR3 has 16 amino acids. CDR1 and CDR2 (germline): MNHEY, SVGEGT. The CDR3 coding sequence is TGTGCCAGCAGTTATGGGACTAGCGGGAGGAATGGAGAGCAGTTCTTC. Translation gives CASSYGTSGRNGEQFF.

The rearrangement joins TRBV3-1 (or the pseudogene TRBV3-2) to TRBJ2-2; 8 nucleotides align to TRBD2. The CDR3 runs 16 residues. Trimming removed 4 bases from V and 0 bases from J; junction bases left unmatched: 4. Germline V gives CDR1 LGHDT, CDR2 YNNKEL (reference sequence). CDR3 region: CASSLAGGSNTGELFF. CDR3 nucleotide sequence: TGTGCCAGCAGCCTTGCGGGAGGATCGAACACCGGGGAGCTGTTTTTT.

The rearrangement uses TRBV13 and TRBJ1-5; D remains unclear. The CDR3 totals 12 residues. The germline V gene encodes CDR1 PRHDT and CDR2 FYEKMQ (reference sequence). Deletions cut 5 bases from V and 4 bases from J, with 6 bases between. CDR3 protein: CASSRRNQPQHF. In nucleotides, the CDR3 is TGTGCCAGCAGCCGCCGGAATCAGCCCCAGCATTTT.

The table lists this clone with a count of one. The chain uses TRBV19 and TRBJ1-2, with D uncertain. Trimming removed 7 bases from V and 0 bases from J, with 9 bases in between. The CDR3 consists of 13 residues. The germline gives CDR1 LNHDA, CDR2 SQIVND (reference sequence). The CDR3 reads CASTGETNYGYTF. CDR3 nucleotides: TGTGCCAGTACAGGAGAAACTAACTATGGCTACACCTTC.